Following are 3 T cell receptor beta chains from one sample sequenced in a study of blood T cell repertoires in COVID-19. Generated by immunoSEQ multiplex PCR, the TCRdb table keeps only in-frame clones and is missing some. The sample holds some 260,000 clones, 82% seen once. Sequenced input: peripheral blood. Every receptor here comes from a woman aged 18 to 35 with acute or convalescent COVID-19.

This clone has only a few counts. CDR3 in DNA: TGCGCCAGCAGCTCCGGCGGAAAGTCCTCCTACAATGAGCAGTTCTTC. Translating gives CASSSGGKSSYNEQFF. This chain uses TRBV10-1 with TRBJ2-1; D remains unclear. CDR1 and CDR2 from the germline V gene are WNHNN and SYGVQD (reference sequence). The CDR3 is made up of 16 amino acids. With 6 bases removed from V and 0 bases from J, the gap between germline ends came to 15 bases.

The chain combines TRBV15 with TRBJ2-1; the match to TRBD2 covers 11 bases. This CDR3 spans 17 amino acids. CDR1 is LNHNV, CDR2 YYDKDF, per germline (reference sequence). The V and J ends lost 3 bases and 5 bases, in that order; junction bases with no gene match: 9. CDR3: CATSRLPGLAANNEQFF. The CDR3 DNA sequence: TGTGCCACCAGCAGGCTACCGGGACTAGCGGCAAACAATGAGCAGTTCTTC.

V and J are TRBV19 and TRBJ1-5; D not resolved. The CDR3 runs to 12 residues. Per the germline V gene, CDR1 is LNHDA and CDR2 is SQIVND (reference sequence). Trimming took off 7 bases at V and 0 bases at J, with 4 bases between the two ends. The CDR3 spells CASTSSNQPQHF. CDR3 bases: TGTGCCAGTACATCTAGCAATCAGCCCCAGCATTTT.